The 16 T cell receptor beta chains in this list originate from one sample, sequenced in a study of blood T cell repertoires in COVID-19. Here immunoSEQ multiplex PCR was the method, and the copy in TCRdb shows in-frame clones only, minus some. The table shows 190,000 or so clones, with around 87% occurring only once. The specimen was peripheral blood. These receptors originate from a woman under 30 who had recovered from COVID-19.

Here the CDR3 reads CASSRAGTASHGYTF. The CDR3 nucleotides read TGCGCCAGCAGTAGAGCCGGGACAGCGAGCCATGGCTACACCTTC. V usage is TRBV23-1 and J usage is TRBJ1-2, with 7 nucleotides matching TRBD1. TRBV23-1 is marked as an open reading frame, function uncertain. Trimming took 5 bases from V and 6 from J; bases not matched to a gene: 12. The CDR3 runs 15 residues.

The chain employs TRBV4-2 and TRBJ1-2; 11 bases align to TRBD1. Germline CDR1 LGHNA, CDR2 YNFKEQ. With V trimmed by 4 bases and J by 7 bases, 5 bases remained unmatched. The CDR3 runs to 14 residues. The CDR3 spells CASSPDRGRPGYTF. CDR3 in DNA: TGTGCCAGCAGCCCGGACAGGGGGCGGCCTGGCTACACCTTC.

The chain combines TRBV2 with TRBJ2-5, with 10 bases that match TRBD2. This CDR3 comprises 16 residues. Germline CDR1 SNHLY, CDR2 FYNNEI. The V gene end was trimmed by 3 bases and the J gene end by 2 bases; junction bases not matched to a gene: 6. The CDR3 loop is CASSDAVAGGQETQYF. The CDR3 coding sequence is TGTGCCAGCAGTGACGCGGTAGCGGGAGGACAAGAGACCCAGTACTTC.

The CDR3 sequence: CASSLDFSNTEAFF. The CDR3 region has the DNA TGTGCCAGCAGCTTAGATTTCAGTAACACTGAAGCTTTCTTT. The chain recombines TRBV7-2 with TRBJ1-1, with no clear D. Trimming took 1 base from V and 2 from J, leaving 8 bases between them. The CDR3 loop spans 14 amino acids. Germline V CDR1 and CDR2: SGHTA, FQGNSA.

This chain joins TRBV18 and TRBJ1-1, with a possible D match to TRBD1 (6 bases). In germline, CDR1 is KGHSH, CDR2 LQKENI. Trimming cost V 6 bases and J 2 bases, with 13 bases left between them. The CDR3 is 14 residues long. The CDR3, as DNA: TGTGCCAGCTCCTTGGGACAATCAAACACTGAAGCTTTCTTT. Protein product: CASSLGQSNTEAFF.

The chain recombines TRBV7-9 with TRBJ1-1; 8 nucleotides align to TRBD1. Trimming took 5 bases from V and 0 from J; bases not matched to a gene: 8. Germline CDR1 reads SEHNR; CDR2 reads FQNEAQ (reference sequence). The CDR3 consists of 16 residues. CDR3 sequence (DNA): TGTGCCAGCAGCCCCCAGGGGGCTATCATGAACACTGAAGCTTTCTTT. Encoded protein: CASSPQGAIMNTEAFF. Full variable domain (outside the CDR3, taken from reference TRBV7-9 and TRBJ1-1): DTGVSQNPRHKITKRGQNVTFRCDPISEHNRLYWYRQTLGQGPEFLTYFQNEAQLEKSRLLSDRFSAERPKGSFSTLEIQRTEQGDSAMYLCASSPQGAIMNTEAFFGQGTRLTVV.

This clone has a single count. V usage is TRBV6-2 or TRBV6-3 and J usage is TRBJ1-1, with D hard to call. This CDR3 has 11 amino acids. Between the trimmed V and J ends, which lost 5 bases and 11 bases, there was a span of 12 bases. The germline CDR1 and CDR2 sequences are MNHEY and SVGEGT. CDR3 protein: CASSIRGIAFF. CDR3 sequence (DNA): TGTGCCAGCAGTATCCGGGGTATTGCTTTCTTT.

V usage is TRBV19 and J usage is TRBJ1-5, with D possibly TRBD1 on 6 matching bases. The germline gives CDR1 LNHDA, CDR2 SQIVND (reference sequence). CDR3 length equals 14 residues. V lost 3 bases and J 7 bases, leaving 13 bases between the germline ends. This CDR3 is CASSISAGEQPQHF. For the CDR3, the DNA is TGTGCCAGTAGTATTTCGGCAGGGGAACAGCCCCAGCATTTT.

This clone was observed a few times. This sequence joins TRBV30 and TRBJ2-1, with D possibly matching TRBD2 (6 bases). V was shortened by 1 base and J by 5 bases, with 21 bases between the two germline ends. The germline gives CDR1 GTSNPN, CDR2 SVGIG (reference sequence). This CDR3 contains 17 residues. The DNA for the CDR3 is TGTGCCTGGAGTGGGGGATTGCGGGATGTGGACCACAATGAGCAGTTCTTC. This encodes CAWSGGLRDVDHNEQFF.

The rearrangement joins TRBV19 to TRBJ2-1; 13 bases match TRBD2. The CDR3 contains 15 residues. With 6 bases clipped from V and 8 bases from J, the junction kept 7 bases outside the gene matches. Germline CDR1 reads LNHDA; CDR2 reads SQIVND (reference sequence). This CDR3 is CASSYGTSGADEQFF. The CDR3 DNA reads TGTGCCAGTAGCTACGGGACTAGCGGGGCCGATGAGCAGTTCTTC.

The genes are TRBV7-2 and TRBJ2-3; 9 positions agree with TRBD2. The CDR3 runs to 18 residues. The V segment lost 1 base and the J segment 0 bases; nucleotides outside the gene matches: 8. CDR1 and CDR2 from the germline V gene are SGHTA and FQGNSA. CDR3 DNA sequence: TGTGCCAGCAGCTTAGGTATCGGACTAGCGACTAGCACAGATACGCAGTATTTT. Translation: CASSLGIGLATSTDTQYF. Looking up the rest from reference TRBV7-2 and TRBJ2-3 gives the full variable domain: GAGVSQSPSNKVTEKGKDVELRCDPISGHTALYWYRQSLGQGLEFLIYFQGNSAPDKSGLPSDRFSAERTGGSVSTLTIQRTQQEDSAVYLCASSLGIGLATSTDTQYFGPGTRLTVL.

J is TRBJ2-2 and V is TRBV7-3; D call uncertain. The V gene lost 4 bases and the J gene lost 2 bases, with 11 bases spanning the gap. The CDR3 runs to 15 residues. Germline-derived CDR1 and CDR2 are SGHTA and FQGTGA. The CDR3 bases are TGTGCCAGCAGCTCCGACAATGCAAACACCGGGGAGCTGTTTTTT. Its protein is CASSSDNANTGELFF.

There are many counts of this clone. The chain carries TRBV5-4 and TRBJ2-2; TRBD2 matches at 15 bases. V gave up 5 bases and J gave up 8 bases; unmatched junction bases: 7. The CDR3 runs 16 residues. Germline-derived CDR1 and CDR2 are SGHNT and YYREEE (reference sequence). The CDR3 coding sequence is TGTGCCAGCAGAGCGGGACTAGCGGGAGGAGGGGGGGAGCTGTTTTTT. Residues: CASRAGLAGGGGELFF.

This clone was detected once. The chain employs TRBV7-9 and TRBJ1-1, with D perhaps TRBD1 (6 bases). This CDR3 is built from 14 residues. The ends were cut back, 7 bases at V and 6 bases at J, with 18 bases in the middle. CDR1 SEHNR and CDR2 FQNEAQ come from the germline V gene (reference sequence). The CDR3 region is CASIQEGGEPEAFF. In DNA form, the CDR3 reads TGTGCCAGCATCCAGGAGGGGGGGGAGCCTGAAGCTTTCTTT. Full variable domain (outside the CDR3, taken from reference TRBV7-9 and TRBJ1-1): DTGVSQNPRHKITKRGQNVTFRCDPISEHNRLYWYRQTLGQGPEFLTYFQNEAQLEKSRLLSDRFSAERPKGSFSTLEIQRTEQGDSAMYLCASIQEGGEPEAFFGQGTRLTVV.

This clone has just a few counts. V gene TRBV6-2 or TRBV6-3 combines with J gene TRBJ1-6; D gene uncertain. The CDR3 spans 15 residues. The germline V gene encodes CDR1 MNHEY and CDR2 SVGEGT. Trimming removed 4 bases at V and 5 bases at J, with 12 bases between. The CDR3 bases are TGTGCCAGCAGTTTGCCGGGAGAAAATAATTCACCCCTCCACTTT. Amino acids: CASSLPGENNSPLHF.

The chain joins TRBV9 to TRBJ2-1; possibly TRBD1 for D (6 bases). Looked up from germline, CDR1 is SGDLS and CDR2 is YYNGEE. The CDR3 totals 14 residues. Trimming removed 2 bases from V and 1 base from J, with 7 bases in between. This CDR3 reads CASSVGQSYNEQFF. CDR3 DNA sequence: TGTGCCAGCAGCGTTGGACAGTCCTACAATGAGCAGTTCTTC.